The 15 T cell receptor beta chains below come from one sample, sequenced in a study of shared clonotypes between healthy human individuals (dated by TCRdb to 2018 to 2021). Libraries were prepared through the immunoSEQ multiplex PCR assay. TCRdb obtained this table from immuneACCESS and retained in-frame rearrangements with V and J assigned. These tables miss some clones; where compared with another copy, unresolved V genes account for less than half of the shortfall, and the remainder is unexplained. The sample has 2,500,000 or so clones on record, under 95% of them singletons. The top ten constitute 0.36% of the sample. The sequencing sample was made of naive CD4+ T cells from PBMCs. The sample's cell subset or site label is to be understood as: CD45RA+ positively selected. These receptors were taken from a man younger than 35 in good health. Some clones in this sample may be carry-over from other donors' samples.

This clone was seen once. The chain carries TRBV5-4 and TRBJ1-2, with 7 bases that match TRBD1. CDR3 length equals 15 residues. The germline gives CDR1 SGHNT, CDR2 YYREEE (reference sequence). With 2 bases clipped from V and 5 bases from J, the junction kept 9 bases outside the gene matches. DNA of the CDR3: TGTGCCAGCAGCTTTTCCCGAGGGGGCGTTTATGGCTACACCTTC. Its protein is CASSFSRGGVYGYTF.

The rearrangement joins TRBV9 to TRBJ2-3; no definite D call. Deletions cut 0 bases from V and 8 bases from J, with 7 bases between. The CDR3 sequence is 12 residues long. Germline CDR1 SGDLS, CDR2 YYNGEE. The CDR3 DNA is TGTGCCAGCAGCGTAGAGGGCTCTACGCAGTATTTT. Translated, it gives CASSVEGSTQYF. The entire variable domain, with the rest obtained from reference TRBV9 and TRBJ2-3, is as follows: DSGVTQTPKHLITATGQRVTLRCSPRSGDLSVYWYQQSLDQGLQFLIQYYNGEERAKGNILERFSAQQFPDLHSELNLSSLELGDSALYFCASSVEGSTQYFGPGTRLTVL.

The rearrangement uses TRBV7-8 and TRBJ2-7; D unresolved. CDR3 length: 14 residues. Germline V gene lookup returns CDR1 SGHVS and CDR2 FQNEAQ. Trimming shortened V by 1 base and J by 2 bases, and 9 bases separated the two germline ends. The CDR3 DNA sequence: TGTGCCAGCAGCTTAGGGGCAGAACCCTACGAGCAGTACTTC. It encodes CASSLGAEPYEQYF.

The V gene is TRBV7-3, the J gene TRBJ2-2, with 8 bases fitting TRBD1. Germline V CDR1 and CDR2: SGHTA, FQGTGA. This CDR3 spans 14 amino acids. V was pared by 5 bases and J by 7 bases, with 6 bases of the junction left unmatched. The DNA of the CDR3 is TGTGCCAGCAGCAGAACTGACAGGGGCGGGGAGCTGTTTTTT. It translates to CASSRTDRGGELFF.

This chain connects TRBV19 to TRBJ1-5, with 10 bases fitting TRBD1. Germline-derived CDR1 and CDR2 are LNHDA and SQIVND (reference sequence). V shed 3 bases, J shed 3 bases, and the junction held 2 bases outside the gene matches. The CDR3 sequence is 15 residues long. The CDR3 nucleotides read TGTGCCAGTAGTATTGGGACAGGGGACAATCAGCCCCAGCATTTT. Protein: CASSIGTGDNQPQHF. The full variable domain, with the rest looked up from reference TRBV19 and TRBJ1-5, is DGGITQSPKYLFRKEGQNVTLSCEQNLNHDAMYWYRQDPGQGLRLIYYSQIVNDFQKGDIAEGYSVSREKKESFPLTVTSAQKNPTAFYLCASSIGTGDNQPQHFGDGTRLSIL.

The chain recombines TRBV6-6 with TRBJ2-3; no firm D call. The CDR3 runs 14 residues. The ends were cut back, 5 bases at V and 2 bases at J, with 11 bases in the middle. Germline V gene sequence: CDR1 MNHNY, CDR2 SVGAGI (reference sequence). The CDR3 DNA is TGTGCCAGCAGTCCCTGGTATAACACAGATACGCAGTATTTT. Translation gives CASSPWYNTDTQYF.

This clone was found once. The genes are TRBV9 and TRBJ2-5, with D possibly matching TRBD1 (6 bases). Trimming stripped 0 bases from V and 5 bases from J, with 20 bases between. Per the germline V gene, CDR1 is SGDLS and CDR2 is YYNGEE. This CDR3 has 17 residues. The CDR3 DNA follows: TGTGCCAGCAGCGTAGAAGGACTGGGACACCGAGTGGAGACCCAGTACTTC. Translated: CASSVEGLGHRVETQYF.

In the case of this clone: At the DNA level, this CDR3 is encoded by other sequences in the same sample as well. J is TRBJ1-3 and V is TRBV5-1; unclear D gene. Germline CDR1 and CDR2: SGHRS and YFSETQ. The CDR3 consists of 14 residues. V was trimmed by 0 bases and J by 4 bases, leaving 8 bases between them. The CDR3 loop is CASSLAGRGNTIYF. The CDR3 nucleotides are TGCGCCAGCAGCTTGGCCGGCCGGGGAAACACCATATATTTT.

This chain links TRBV7-2 with TRBJ2-1, with 10 nucleotides matching TRBD2. Germline lookup yields CDR1 SGHTA and CDR2 FQGNSA. V dropped 2 bases and J dropped 3; count of bases not matched to a gene: 4. CDR3 size: 16 residues. CDR3 sequence (DNA): TGTGCCAGCAGCTTACTGCCTAGCGGGAGCTACAATGAGCAGTTCTTC. Its translation is CASSLLPSGSYNEQFF. Full variable domain (remainder filled in from reference TRBV7-2 and TRBJ2-1): GAGVSQSPSNKVTEKGKDVELRCDPISGHTALYWYRQSLGQGLEFLIYFQGNSAPDKSGLPSDRFSAERTGGSVSTLTIQRTQQEDSAVYLCASSLLPSGSYNEQFFGPGTRLTVL.

This chain uses TRBV5-1 with TRBJ2-1; D is ambiguous. The germline V gene has CDR1 SGHRS and CDR2 YFSETQ. V lost 1 base, J lost 6 bases, and 14 bases lay in between. CDR3 size: 15 residues. The CDR3 sequence is CASSLSSSGINEQFF. CDR3 nucleotide sequence: TGCGCCAGCAGCTTGTCTTCCAGTGGTATCAATGAGCAGTTCTTC.

The genes are TRBV27 and TRBJ2-1; no definite D call. Trimming shortened V by 5 bases and J by 5 bases, and 13 bases separated the two germline ends. CDR1 and CDR2 (germline): MNHEY, SMNVEV (reference sequence). The CDR3 runs 14 residues. CDR3 region: CASSELDLDNEQFF. The CDR3 DNA reads as TGTGCCAGCAGTGAACTCGATTTAGACAATGAGCAGTTCTTC.

A single count supports this clone. The chain has TRBV29-1 and TRBJ2-3; D is unclear. V was shortened by 4 bases and J by 4 bases, with 9 bases between the two germline ends. Germline CDR1 reads SQVTM; CDR2 reads ANQGSEA. The CDR3 spans 12 residues. In DNA form, the CDR3 reads TGCAGCGTTGTAGCTCCGGCAGATACGCAGTATTTT. This codes for CSVVAPADTQYF.

V and J are TRBV19 and TRBJ2-3, with 15 positions matching TRBD2. This CDR3 has 17 residues. The J segment lost 0 bases and the V segment lost 5 bases, leaving 3 bases of the junction unmatched. Germline loops: CDR1 LNHDA, CDR2 SQIVND (reference sequence). CDR3 nucleotide sequence: TGTGCCAGTAGTCCCGGACTAGCGGGAGGGAGCACAGATACGCAGTATTTT. It is translated as CASSPGLAGGSTDTQYF.

This rearrangement joins TRBV18 to TRBJ2-3, with D perhaps TRBD1 or TRBD2 (5 bases each). There are 14 residues in the CDR3. Germline V lookup: CDR1 KGHSH, CDR2 LQKENI. V was clipped by 5 bases and J by 4 bases, with 13 bases between them. CDR3 sequence: CASSAPRGADTQYF. CDR3 DNA: TGTGCCAGCTCAGCCCCCCGGGGCGCAGATACGCAGTATTTT.

The chain joins TRBV14 to TRBJ2-7, with 7 positions matching TRBD2. From germline, CDR1 is SGHDN and CDR2 FVKESK. The length of the CDR3 is 15 residues. V lost 1 base to trimming and J lost 1 base; unmatched junction nucleotides: 4. The CDR3 loop reads CASSQGRRESYEQYF. For the CDR3, the DNA is TGTGCCAGCAGCCAAGGAAGGCGGGAGTCCTACGAGCAGTACTTC.